Listed below are T cell receptor beta chains from one sample, sequenced in a study of persistence of HIV-infected CD4 T cells. What these receptors recognize is not known. Measured with immunoSEQ multiplex PCR; TCRdb has only the in-frame clones, and not every one. This table has more than 35,000 clones, 80% appearing once. Material: CD4+ T cells sorted from PBMCs after roughly 18-hour stimulation, obtained from a patient who received antiretroviral therapy. The receptors originated from an adult man with HIV who was CMV-seropositive. Each CDR3 is given with its conserved first and last residue. The order of the fields is V gene, D gene, clone size, J gene, CDR3 DNA, CDR3 protein. D genes are given only for firm matches. Where a row states a size, it is once, few, many or the class of an expanded clone; other rows omit it.

TRBV7-8	TRBD1	NA	TRBJ1-3	TGTGCCAGCAGCTCACGGGACAGGGACTCCCGGGGCTCTGGAAACACCATATATTTT	CASSSRDRDSRGSGNTIYF
TRBV16	NA	NA	TRBJ2-7	TGTGCCAGCGACCTACAGGGAATGGGGGAGCAGTACTTC	CASDLQGMGEQYF
TRBV9	NA	NA	TRBJ1-2	TGTGCCAGCAGCGTACGGAAGGACTATGGCTACACCTTC	CASSVRKDYGYTF
TRBV2	NA	once	TRBJ1-5	TGTGCCAGCAGCGCAACAGGGTTTAGGAATCAGCCCCAGCATTTT	CASSATGFRNQPQHF
TRBV19	NA	NA	TRBJ1-1	TGTGCCAGTAGTATGGGGGACGCGAGGACTGAAGCTTTCTTT	CASSMGDARTEAFF
TRBV5-1	NA	NA	TRBJ1-3	TGCGCCAGCAGCCTGGGGGGGGGCGCTGGAAACACCATATATTTT	CASSLGGGAGNTIYF
TRBV3-1/TRBV3-2	TRBD2	once	TRBJ2-7	TGTGCCAGCAGCTTTGGGACTAGCGGGGGCCCGAGGTACTTC	CASSFGTSGGPRYF
TRBV6-5	NA	NA	TRBJ2-2	TGTGCCAGCGCTAGGGGGATCTTCGACACCGGGGAGCTGTTTTTT	CASARGIFDTGELFF
TRBV21-1	NA	NA	TRBJ2-3	TGTGCCAGCAGCAAAAAGGGAGCGGGGGGGCCCGCAGATACGCAGTATTTT	CASSKKGAGGPADTQYF
TRBV29-1	TRBD1	NA	TRBJ1-4	TGCAGCGCCCGGGACAGTGAAAAACTGTTTTTT	CSARDSEKLFF
TRBV2	TRBD1	few	TRBJ1-5	TGTGCCAGCAGTGAGGCAGGGGGGGTACAGCCCCAGCATTTT	CASSEAGGVQPQHF
TRBV28	TRBD1	NA	TRBJ2-3	TGTGCCAGCAGTACCCAGGGCAGGGGGACAGATACGCAGTATTTT	CASSTQGRGTDTQYF
TRBV19	NA	once	TRBJ2-2	TGTGCCAGTAGTATAGCCCCAGGGGTCACCGGGGAGCTGTTTTTT	CASSIAPGVTGELFF
TRBV28	TRBD1	NA	TRBJ1-6	TGTGCCAGCACCAGGGGGCCCTATAATTCACCCCTCCACTTT	CASTRGPYNSPLHF
TRBV4-1	TRBD1	NA	TRBJ1-3	TGCGCCAGCAGCCAGACAGGGGCCTCTGGAAACACCATATATTTT	CASSQTGASGNTIYF
TRBV10-2	NA	NA	TRBJ2-2	TGCGCCAGCAGTCTTGCTGAGAGAGCCGGGGAGCTGTTTTTT	CASSLAERAGELFF
TRBV12-3/TRBV12-4	TRBD1	NA	TRBJ1-1	TGTGCCAGCACCGACAGGGTGAATGAAGCTTTCTTT	CASTDRVNEAFF
TRBV27	NA	NA	TRBJ2-7	TGTGCCAGCAGTCTGGGTCCGTTTGGTAGCGAGCAGTACTTC	CASSLGPFGSEQYF
TRBV5-1	NA	NA	TRBJ1-5	TGCGCCAGCAGCTTAGGGGGGGCCAATCAGCCCCAGCATTTT	CASSLGGANQPQHF
TRBV6-5	TRBD1	NA	TRBJ2-2	TGTGCCAGCAGTTTCAGGACAGGACCCACCGGGGAGCTGTTTTTT	CASSFRTGPTGELFF
TRBV28	NA	NA	TRBJ1-5	TGTGCCAGCAGCACCCTGGAGGGCTTTCGGGGCAATCAGCCCCAGCATTTT	CASSTLEGFRGNQPQHF
TRBV5-6	NA	NA	TRBJ1-4	TGTGCCAGCAGCTTGGACGGACCTAATGAAAAACTGTTTTTT	CASSLDGPNEKLFF
TRBV18	NA	NA	TRBJ2-3	TGTGCCAGCTCCAAAGGAGGGGATAGCACAGATACGCAGTATTTT	CASSKGGDSTDTQYF
TRBV18	TRBD1	NA	TRBJ1-1	TGTGCCAGCTCACCGCAGACAGGGGACACTGAAGCTTTCTTT	CASSPQTGDTEAFF
TRBV18	NA	NA	TRBJ1-4	TGTGCCAGCTCACCAGAGGGTATGAGGAAACTGTTTTTT	CASSPEGMRKLFF
TRBV28	TRBD1	NA	TRBJ1-2	TGTGCCAGCAGTTCGTACAACCGGGACAGTTATGGCTACACCTTC	CASSSYNRDSYGYTF
TRBV6-2/TRBV6-3	NA	NA	TRBJ1-1	TGTGCCAGCAGTCCCACCCCGCTCATGAACACTGAAGCTTTCTTT	CASSPTPLMNTEAFF
TRBV6-6	NA	few	TRBJ1-2	TGTGCCAGCTTCCCTGGTCGACAGGTCCACTATGGCTACACCTTC	CASFPGRQVHYGYTF
TRBV12-5	TRBD1	NA	TRBJ2-1	TGTGCTAGTGGTTTTGCGACAGGGGGCACCTACAATGAGCAGTTCTTC	CASGFATGGTYNEQFF
TRBV27	NA	once	TRBJ1-6	TGTGCCAGCAGTTCAAAGCCGGGGGGGACTAATAATTCACCCCTCCACTTT	CASSSKPGGTNNSPLHF
TRBV19	NA	NA	TRBJ1-6	TGTGCCAGTAGTATCATTCTCAGCCGAGGTGGAAATTCACCCCTCCACTTT	CASSIILSRGGNSPLHF
TRBV5-1	NA	NA	TRBJ1-1	TGCGCCAGCACCACAGAGAACACTGAAGCTTTCTTT	CASTTENTEAFF
TRBV5-5	NA	NA	TRBJ2-1	TGTGCCAGCAGCCGGGAGACAGGGAGCTCCTACAATGAGCAGTTCTTC	CASSRETGSSYNEQFF
TRBV2	TRBD1	NA	TRBJ1-5	TGTGCCAGCACAGGGGGGACTGCCCAGCCCCAGCATTTT	CASTGGTAQPQHF
TRBV19	TRBD1	NA	TRBJ1-6	TGTGCCAGTAGTATAGCGAGGACAGGGGGAAATTCACCCCTCCACTTT	CASSIARTGGNSPLHF
TRBV5-1	TRBD1	NA	TRBJ1-2	TGCGCCAGCAGCTGGGGACAGGGCTCTAACTATGGCTACACCTTC	CASSWGQGSNYGYTF
TRBV2	NA	few	TRBJ2-2	TGTGCCAGCAGTGGCGGAAAAGGTAGAAACACCGGGGAGCTGTTTTTT	CASSGGKGRNTGELFF
TRBV27	NA	NA	TRBJ2-6	TGTGCCAGCAGTTTAAACGGGATTTCCTCTGGGGCCAACGTCCTGACTTTC	CASSLNGISSGANVLTF
TRBV18	TRBD2	NA	TRBJ2-1	TGTGCCAGCTCCCTCGCGGGGGGGGACTCCTACAATGAGCAGTTCTTC	CASSLAGGDSYNEQFF
TRBV7-9	NA	NA	TRBJ1-2	TGTGCCAGCAGCTTAGTTCAGAGGCTCCGGGATGGCTACACCTTC	CASSLVQRLRDGYTF
TRBV18	TRBD1	NA	TRBJ1-5	TGTGCCAGCTCTCGAGGACAGGAGGATAGCAATCAGCCCCAGCATTTT	CASSRGQEDSNQPQHF
TRBV24-1	NA	NA	TRBJ2-7	TGTGCCACCAGTTCTACAGGGAACGAGCAGTACTTC	CATSSTGNEQYF
TRBV29-1	NA	NA	TRBJ2-7	TGCAGCGCCATAGTCCCTCCATACGAGCAGTACTTC	CSAIVPPYEQYF
TRBV15	TRBD1	few	TRBJ2-1	TGTGCCACCAGCGGACAGGGCTACAATGAGCAGTTCTTC	CATSGQGYNEQFF
TRBV5-1	TRBD1	NA	TRBJ2-5	TGCGCCAGCAGCTTGGACACAGGGGAAGAGACCCAGTACTTC	CASSLDTGEETQYF
TRBV9	TRBD2	NA	TRBJ2-3	TGTGCCAGCAGCGGGACTAGCAGTAATTCAGATACGCAGTATTTT	CASSGTSSNSDTQYF
TRBV2	NA	once	TRBJ1-1	TGTGCCAGCAGTGGAACTTTGGGCACTGAAGCTTTCTTT	CASSGTLGTEAFF
TRBV15	TRBD1	NA	TRBJ2-3	TGTGCCACCAGCAGAAACCCGGGACAGGGTACAGATACGCAGTATTTT	CATSRNPGQGTDTQYF
TRBV6-5	NA	NA	TRBJ1-1	TGTGCCAGCGTGCGGGGTTACACTGAAGCTTTCTTT	CASVRGYTEAFF
TRBV7-8	NA	NA	TRBJ1-2	TGTGCCAGCAGCCACAGAGAATCAAACTATGGCTACACCTTC	CASSHRESNYGYTF
TRBV5-8	NA	once	TRBJ1-3	TGTGCCAGCAGCTTGGGATGCTGGCCCCACCCTCGATGGGGAAACACCATATATTTT	CASSLGCWPHPRWGNTIYF
TRBV12-3/TRBV12-4	NA	NA	TRBJ1-5	TGTGCCAGCAGTCCCGCCCAGGCTCAGCCCCAGCATTTT	CASSPAQAQPQHF